This T cell receptor (beta chain) was found in a study of cytotoxic CD8 clonotypes in ibrutinib-treated CLL. Study results and caveats: Age-matched healthy donor levels were exceeded by baseline clonality, which tracked circulating CD8+ T-cell counts. Once treatment began, public clonotypes, which were uncommon, contracted or stayed stable.

Details on this clone: The antigen is unknown.

V gave up 4 bases and J gave up 8 bases; unmatched junction bases: 23. The CDR3 covers 20 residues. Germline V gene sequence: CDR1 LNHDA, CDR2 SQIVND (reference sequence). Sequencing was performed with immunoSEQ multiplex PCR; in TCRdb, only in-frame clones are kept and a portion is missing. The sample yields 35,000 to 40,000 clones, 55% to 75% seen once. With cryopreserved PBMCs as the source, around 2 micrograms of genomic DNA went to TCR beta libraries. The TCR comes from a human donor with chronic lymphocytic leukemia. V gene TRBV19 combines with J gene TRBJ2-1; 10 bases line up with TRBD2. Sample: PBMCs, taken at disease progression, from a patient treated with ibrutinib. The CDR3 reads CASSTIGPPSLAGVLHEQFF. DNA for the CDR3: TGTGCCAGTAGTACCATTGGCCCCCCCTCTCTAGCGGGAGTTTTGCATGAGCAGTTCTTC.